These 28 T cell receptor beta chains share one sample of origin, sequenced in a study of monozygotic twins with inflammatory bowel disease. With the 5' RACE reads reprocessed, TCRdb shows one record per CDR3 protein and no DNA. This repertoire includes about 300,000 distinct CDR3 sequences. Sequences were obtained from blood. These TCRs come from a human donor with ulcerative colitis or Crohn's disease, or a healthy co-twin of an affected twin (not recorded which).

CDR3 sequence reads: CASSFQGNSGYTF. V gene TRBV27 combines with J gene TRBJ1-2; the D call from TCRdb, TRBD1, cannot be confirmed without DNA. The CDR3 length is 13 residues. CDR1 and CDR2 from the germline V gene are MNHEY and SMNVEV (reference sequence).

The rearrangement joins TRBV7-2 to TRBJ2-7; TCRdb gives TRBD1 as the D gene, but with no DNA this cannot be confirmed. The CDR3 is made up of 14 amino acids. Germline CDR1 and CDR2: SGHTA and FQGNSA. This CDR3 reads CASSAGTGGLEQYF.

V and J are TRBV5-6 and TRBJ2-1; TCRdb returns TRBD1, unconfirmable since there is no DNA. CDR1 SGHDT and CDR2 YYEEEE come from the germline V gene. The CDR3 is 14 residues long. The CDR3 reads CASSLGTGNNEQFF.

The J gene is TRBJ2-4, the V gene TRBV5-1; the TRBD2 assignment by TCRdb is unverifiable without DNA. CDR3 length equals 18 residues. Germline CDR1 is SGHRS and CDR2 is YFSETQ. The CDR3 reads CASSLAAGGRLGKNIQYF. The full variable domain, completed using reference TRBV5-1 and TRBJ2-4, is KAGVTQTPRYLIKTRGQQVTLSCSPISGHRSVSWYQQTPGQGLQFLFEYFSETQRNKGNFPGRFSGRQFSNSRSEMNVSTLELGDSALYLCASSLAAGGRLGKNIQYFGAGTRLSVL.

The genes are TRBV5-5 and TRBJ2-7; TCRdb returns TRBD1, unconfirmable since there is no DNA. The CDR3 has 16 residues. CDR1 SGHKS and CDR2 YYEKEE come from the germline V gene (reference sequence). The CDR3 here is CASSLAFRGPTYEQYF.

This chain joins TRBV15 and TRBJ2-1; without DNA, the TCRdb call of TRBD2 cannot be checked. CDR1 is LNHNV, CDR2 YYDKDF, per germline (reference sequence). The CDR3 covers 16 residues. The CDR3 sequence is CATSRGSGSVWNEQFF.

The V and J genes are TRBV14 and TRBJ2-5; no DNA is available, so the TRBD1 call from TCRdb remains unchecked. The CDR3 is 15 amino acids. The germline V gene encodes CDR1 SGHDN and CDR2 FVKESK. CDR3 amino acids: CASSVRQGARETQYF. Combining the CDR3 with reference TRBV14 and TRBJ2-5 gives the whole variable domain EAGVTQFPSHSVIEKGQTVTLRCDPISGHDNLYWYRRVMGKEIKFLLHFVKESKQDESGMPNNRFLAERTGGTYSTLKVQPAELEDSGVYFCASSVRQGARETQYFGPGTRLLVL.

CDR3 residues: CASSLGRSTGWFDHEQFF. This chain connects TRBV7-2 to TRBJ2-1; TCRdb outputs TRBD1, but without DNA this stays unchecked. This CDR3 contains 18 residues. CDR1 SGHTA and CDR2 FQGNSA come from the germline V gene.

The chain links TRBV7-9 to TRBJ1-5; as DNA is missing, the TRBD1 call by TCRdb cannot be tested. This CDR3 contains 14 residues. CDR1 and CDR2 (germline): SEHNR, FQNEAQ (reference sequence). CDR3 loop: CASTKGEGNQPQHF.

V usage is TRBV20-1 and J usage is TRBJ2-1; TCRdb proposes TRBD1, but this gene call is untestable without DNA. Germline CDR1 and CDR2: DFQATT and SNEGSKA (reference sequence). This CDR3 is 20 amino acids long. The CDR3 loop reads CSARAEQRTGANPHPNEQFF.

The chain is built from TRBV7-9 and TRBJ2-3; TCRdb's D gene call, TRBD2, goes unchecked for lack of DNA. Per the germline V gene, CDR1 is SEHNR and CDR2 is FQNEAQ (reference sequence). The length of the CDR3 is 14 residues. The CDR3 is CASSFAGGPDTQYF.

V is TRBV23-1 and J is TRBJ2-1; TCRdb selects TRBD2, and the lack of DNA leaves this call unchecked. TRBV23-1 counts as an open reading frame of uncertain function. The length of the CDR3 is 14 residues. This chain's CDR3 is CASSRRSRANEQFF.

This rearrangement joins TRBV6-1 to TRBJ1-5. CDR1 is MNHNS, CDR2 SASEGT, per germline. There are 15 residues in the CDR3. CDR3 protein: CASSPLSTSNQPQHF.

The rearrangement joins TRBV20-1 to TRBJ2-1; as DNA is missing, the TRBD2 call by TCRdb cannot be tested. This CDR3 has 12 residues. Germline loops: CDR1 DFQATT, CDR2 SNEGSKA (reference sequence). This chain's CDR3 is CSARLAGYEQFF.

This rearrangement joins TRBV20-1 to TRBJ2-5; TCRdb reports TRBD1, a call that lacks DNA to check it against. The CDR3 is 12 amino acids. Looked up from germline, CDR1 is DFQATT and CDR2 is SNEGSKA (reference sequence). CDR3: CSARPWGETQYF.

This chain uses TRBV27 with TRBJ2-1. This CDR3 comprises 13 residues. Looked up from germline, CDR1 is MNHEY and CDR2 is SMNVEV (reference sequence). The CDR3 reads CASSLANYNEQFF.

V is TRBV12-3 or TRBV12-4 and J is TRBJ1-1; TCRdb reports TRBD1, a call that lacks DNA to check it against. The CDR3 consists of 13 residues. Here the CDR3 reads CASSGQGRTEAFF.

V gene TRBV6-1 combines with J gene TRBJ2-7; TCRdb selects TRBD2, and the lack of DNA leaves this call unchecked. The CDR3 consists of 16 residues. Germline CDR1 is MNHNS and CDR2 is SASEGT. CDR3 amino acids: CASLWSQAGGAYEQYF.

V is TRBV5-1 and J is TRBJ2-1. Germline V gene data show CDR1 as SGHRS and CDR2 as YFSETQ. The CDR3 length is 15 residues. CDR3 sequence: CASSLSDSTYNEQFF.

This chain connects TRBV4-3 to TRBJ2-4; there is no DNA to check the TCRdb D call of TRBD2. The CDR3 is made up of 14 amino acids. From germline, CDR1 is LGHNA and CDR2 YSLEER. The CDR3 region is CASSQTRTAAITGF.

V gene TRBV20-1 combines with J gene TRBJ1-5. Per the germline V gene, CDR1 is DFQATT and CDR2 is SNEGSKA (reference sequence). The CDR3 is 12 amino acids. CDR3 sequence: CSATILGQPQHF.

This chain's CDR3 is CSALLGLAKNIQYF. The chain carries TRBV20-1 and TRBJ2-4. Germline CDR1 is DFQATT and CDR2 is SNEGSKA (reference sequence). The CDR3 consists of 14 residues.

The genes are TRBV5-1 and TRBJ1-1. This CDR3 is built from 14 residues. Germline V CDR1 and CDR2: SGHRS, YFSETQ. The CDR3 loop is CASSLERRDTEAFF.

J is TRBJ1-1 and V is TRBV10-3; TCRdb's D call of TRBD1 is untestable without DNA. In germline, CDR1 is ENHRY, CDR2 SYGVKD. The CDR3 has 14 residues. The chain's CDR3 is CAISKGQLNTEAFF.

This chain joins TRBV12-3 or TRBV12-4 and TRBJ1-2. There are 14 residues in the CDR3. This CDR3 reads CASSLPRGANGYTF.

The CDR3 sequence is CASSESSLQIQETQYF. The rearrangement links TRBV25-1 to TRBJ2-5; checking the TCRdb D call of TRBD2 is not possible without DNA. Germline CDR1 MGHDK, CDR2 SYGVNS. CDR3 length: 16 residues.

V usage is TRBV12-3 or TRBV12-4 and J usage is TRBJ2-2; TCRdb outputs TRBD2, but without DNA this stays unchecked. The CDR3 contains 18 residues. CDR3: CASSLGTSGGAGTGELFF.

CDR3 protein: CASSAGTGGSPLHF. This sequence joins TRBV7-3 and TRBJ1-6; there is no DNA to check the TCRdb D call of TRBD1. Per germline, CDR1 SGHTA and CDR2 FQGTGA. This CDR3 is built from 14 residues.